The 9 T cell receptor beta chains listed next were all sequenced from one sample in a study of metastatic and nonmetastatic thyroid tumors. Prior to thyroid surgery, none of the patients had received any treatment. TCRdb called clones again from the PCR reads with MiXCR. This sample has tens of thousands of clones, with around 19% found just once. The material sequenced was blood. The receptors come from a female donor with papillary thyroid cancer or a benign thyroid nodule (not recorded which). Some clones in this sample may be carry-over from other donors' samples.

This rearrangement joins TRBV28 to TRBJ2-5, with 11 bases matching TRBD2. Germline loops: CDR1 MDHEN, CDR2 SYDVKM. This CDR3 is built from 18 residues. The V gene end was trimmed by 3 bases and the J gene end by 2 bases; junction bases not matched to a gene: 11. The CDR3 loop is CASSFPLSSGGIQETQYF. The CDR3 nucleotides read TGTGCCAGCAGTTTTCCCCTTTCTAGCGGGGGGATACAAGAGACCCAGTACTTC.

Concerning this clone: The junction shows a germline mismatch at one end, possibly a read error. The gene calls are TRBV30 and TRBJ1-6; no firm D call. The CDR3 sequence is 13 residues long. The germline gives CDR1 GTSNPN, CDR2 SVGIG (reference sequence). This CDR3 reads CAGRWRANSPLHF. As DNA, the CDR3 is TGTGCCGGGAGGTGGAGGGCGAATTCACCCCTCCACTTT.

This clone was observed many times. V gene TRBV7-9 combines with J gene TRBJ2-7, with D possibly being TRBD1 (5 bases). The CDR3 sequence is 12 residues long. V lost 11 bases, J lost 0 bases, and 11 bases lay in between. CDR1 and CDR2 from the germline V gene are SEHNR and FQNEAQ (reference sequence). The CDR3 sequence: CAGSQGSYEQYF. For the CDR3, the DNA is TGTGCCGGTAGTCAGGGCTCCTACGAGCAGTACTTC.

This clone was counted ten times or more. CDR3 amino acids: CASSTWTGGWTGELFF. The CDR3 nucleotides are TGTGCCAGCAGCACCTGGACAGGGGGCTGGACCGGGGAGCTGTTTTTT. The V and J genes are TRBV5-6 and TRBJ2-2; 11 bases are a match to TRBD1. Germline V CDR1 and CDR2: SGHDT, YYEEEE. The CDR3 loop spans 16 amino acids. The J segment lost 5 bases and the V segment lost 4 bases, leaving 7 bases of the junction unmatched. The variable domain in full, with the rest retrieved from reference TRBV5-6 and TRBJ2-2, is DAGVTQSPTHLIKTRGQQVTLRCSPKSGHDTVSWYQQALGQGPQFIFQYYEEEERQRGNFPDRFSGHQFPNYSSELNVNALLLGDSALYLCASSTWTGGWTGELFFGEGSRLTVL.

This chain links TRBV27 with TRBJ2-5, with D perhaps TRBD1 (5 bases). The CDR3 is 16 amino acids. Germline-derived CDR1 and CDR2 are MNHEY and SMNVEV (reference sequence). Trimming removed 2 bases at V and 5 bases at J, with 18 bases between. The CDR3 protein is CASSLTGGHKTETQYF. In DNA form, the CDR3 reads TGTGCCAGCAGTTTAACAGGCGGACATAAAACTGAGACCCAGTACTTC.

This clone was observed at least ten times. The V gene is TRBV12-3 or TRBV12-4, the J gene TRBJ2-2; D gene uncertain. V gave up 3 bases and J gave up 5 bases, with 7 bases separating them. This CDR3 spans 13 amino acids. The CDR3: CASSFFRTGELFF. The CDR3 region has the DNA TGTGCCAGCAGTTTCTTCAGGACCGGGGAGCTGTTTTTT.

This clone was counted at least ten times. V usage is TRBV5-8 and J usage is TRBJ2-7; 8 positions agree with TRBD1. The CDR3 runs to 12 residues. The V gene end was trimmed by 5 bases and the J gene end by 5 bases; junction bases not matched to a gene: 3. The germline CDR1 and CDR2 sequences are SGHTS and YDEGEE. The CDR3 loop reads CASRPQGDEQYF. CDR3 in DNA: TGTGCCAGCAGGCCACAGGGGGACGAGCAGTACTTC.

This clone appeared many times. The chain combines TRBV6-4 with TRBJ1-2, with 8 bases identical to TRBD1. CDR1 is MRHNA, CDR2 SNTAGT, per germline. The V gene end was trimmed by 0 bases and the J gene end by 3 bases; junction bases not matched to a gene: 9. This CDR3 is built from 17 residues. The CDR3 region has the DNA TGTGCCAGCAGTGACTCTCCCCAGGGGGCCCAACACTATGGCTACACCTTC. This sequence encodes CASSDSPQGAQHYGYTF.

This clone came up many times. This sequence joins TRBV19 and TRBJ1-2; 7 nucleotides align to TRBD1. J gave up 3 bases and V 4 bases, and 2 bases lay outside the gene matches. CDR3 length: 13 residues. Germline CDR1 and CDR2: LNHDA and SQIVND (reference sequence). For the CDR3, the DNA is TGTGCCAGTAGTACCGGACAGGACTATGGCTACACCTTC. It translates to CASSTGQDYGYTF.